These T cell receptor beta chains were read from a single sample in a study of cytomegalovirus exposure and HLA in healthy donors. Data came from immunoSEQ multiplex PCR; TCRdb stores just in-frame clones and leaves some out. The table lists 90,000 or so clones, around 73% of them singletons. Sequences were obtained from PBMCs. The source of these receptors is a woman in her 40s in good health and CMV-seronegative. CDR3s include the opening cysteine and the closing phenylalanine or tryptophan. The order of the fields is clone size, CDR3 length, V gene, D gene, J gene, CDR3 protein, CDR3 DNA. The D gene is left open where the match is weak. Clone size is stated in some rows and not others, as once, few, many or a class when expanded.

.	16	TRBV28	.	TRBJ2-6	CASRRAGSAGANVLTF	TGTGCCAGCAGACGAGCGGGTTCGGCTGGGGCCAACGTCCTGACTTTC
.	16	TRBV11-3	TRBD1	TRBJ2-3	CASSIGQGSGTDTQYF	TGTGCCAGCAGCATTGGACAGGGGTCAGGCACAGATACGCAGTATTTT
.	15	TRBV10-3	.	TRBJ2-5	CAISFGQILQETQYF	TGTGCCATCAGTTTCGGACAGATTCTCCAAGAGACCCAGTACTTC
.	19	TRBV9	TRBD2	TRBJ2-1	CASSVTSGRAGGRDNEQFF	TGTGCCAGCAGCGTAACTAGCGGGAGGGCCGGCGGTCGAGACAATGAGCAGTTCTTC
.	19	TRBV27	TRBD2	TRBJ2-3	CASSKSGTSGSRRPDTQYF	TGTGCCAGCAGTAAATCCGGGACTAGCGGGAGCCGTCGGCCAGATACGCAGTATTTT
.	14	TRBV27	.	TRBJ2-7	CASSLSGAPSEQYF	TGTGCCAGCAGTTTATCGGGAGCCCCTTCCGAGCAGTACTTC
.	15	TRBV5-1	TRBD1	TRBJ1-6	CASSSGQGNNSPLHF	TGCGCCAGCAGCTCAGGACAGGGGAATAATTCACCCCTCCACTTT
.	16	TRBV30	TRBD2	TRBJ2-1	CAWSGKLAGGPYEQFF	TGTGCCTGGAGTGGCAAACTAGCGGGAGGGCCGTATGAGCAGTTCTTC
.	13	TRBV10-3	.	TRBJ2-5	CAITAGFGETQYF	TGTGCCATCACGGCTGGGTTCGGGGAGACCCAGTACTTC
.	16	TRBV19	.	TRBJ1-5	CASSLTTSAGNQPQHF	TGTGCCAGTAGTCTGACCACGAGCGCGGGTAATCAGCCCCAGCATTTT
.	14	TRBV28	TRBD1	TRBJ2-1	CASLSRGHYNEQFF	TGTGCCAGCCTTTCCAGGGGGCACTACAATGAGCAGTTCTTC
.	15	TRBV5-1	.	TRBJ2-7	CASSLEIRASYEQYF	TGCGCCAGCAGCCTCGAAATACGAGCTTCCTACGAGCAGTACTTC
few	16	TRBV27	.	TRBJ1-1	CASSFTGPPVNTEAFF	TGTGCCAGCAGTTTCACAGGGCCCCCCGTGAACACTGAAGCTTTCTTT
.	17	TRBV27	.	TRBJ2-2	CASSLLWLGHDTGELFF	TGTGCCAGCAGTTTATTATGGCTGGGACACGACACCGGGGAGCTGTTTTTT
.	16	TRBV6-4	TRBD2	TRBJ2-1	CASSDSRAGGPDEQFF	TGTGCCAGCAGTGACTCGAGGGCGGGAGGGCCGGATGAGCAGTTCTTC
.	17	TRBV4-2	TRBD2	TRBJ2-2	CASSQSQSGRATGELFF	TGTGCCAGCAGCCAATCTCAAAGCGGGAGAGCTACCGGGGAGCTGTTTTTT
.	14	TRBV19	.	TRBJ1-1	CASSIRGIHTEAFF	TGTGCCAGTAGTATCCGAGGAATACACACTGAAGCTTTCTTT
once	21	TRBV5-1	TRBD2	TRBJ2-6	CASSPKGLAAAGAPGANVLTF	TGCGCCAGCAGCCCCAAGGGACTAGCGGCCGCGGGGGCCCCTGGGGCCAACGTCCTGACTTTC
.	10	TRBV20-1	TRBD1	TRBJ1-2	CRAGQYGYTF	TGCAGGGCGGGACAGTATGGCTACACCTTC
few	15	TRBV7-8	.	TRBJ2-2	CASSPLAANTGELFF	TGTGCCAGCAGCCCGTTAGCCGCGAACACCGGGGAGCTGTTTTTT
once	14	TRBV6-4	.	TRBJ2-1	CASSDGSGSNEQFF	TGTGCCAGCAGTGACGGGTCAGGATCCAATGAGCAGTTCTTC
.	14	TRBV5-6	TRBD2	TRBJ2-7	CASSLKAGKYEQYF	TGTGCCAGCAGCTTAAAAGCGGGGAAATACGAGCAGTACTTC
once	16	TRBV27	TRBD1	TRBJ1-2	CASSFLPRDSVYGYTF	TGTGCCAGCAGTTTCTTACCCCGGGACAGCGTCTATGGCTACACCTTC
.	18	TRBV27	TRBD1	TRBJ2-3	CASISRGVGQESTDTQYF	TGTGCCAGCATTAGTCGAGGGGTGGGACAGGAGAGCACAGATACGCAGTATTTT
few	17	TRBV18	TRBD1	TRBJ1-2	CASSRGDRLGQNYGYTF	TGTGCCAGCTCACGCGGGGACAGGTTGGGGCAAAACTATGGCTACACCTTC
.	17	TRBV7-9	TRBD1	TRBJ2-1	CASSLSPQGAIYNEQFF	TGTGCCAGCAGCTTATCCCCTCAGGGGGCAATCTACAATGAGCAGTTCTTC
.	11	TRBV7-8	.	TRBJ2-7	CASSPRLEQYF	TGTGCCAGCAGCCCGCGACTCGAGCAGTACTTC
few	13	TRBV6-5	TRBD1	TRBJ1-1	CASSWSQGTEAFF	TGTGCCAGCAGTTGGTCACAGGGGACTGAAGCTTTCTTT
.	13	TRBV27	.	TRBJ1-5	CASSFNGNQPQHF	TGTGCCAGCAGTTTCAACGGGAATCAGCCCCAGCATTTT
.	16	TRBV4-3	.	TRBJ1-1	CASSQEPAPGNTEAFF	TGCGCCAGCAGCCAAGAACCCGCACCAGGAAACACTGAAGCTTTCTTT
.	13	TRBV7-8	TRBD2	TRBJ2-7	CASRPGGAYEQYF	TGTGCCAGCAGACCTGGGGGGGCCTACGAGCAGTACTTC
.	16	TRBV5-4	TRBD1	TRBJ2-2	CASSLVQGAGTGELFF	TGTGCCAGCAGCTTGGTACAGGGGGCAGGGACCGGGGAGCTGTTTTTT
.	16	TRBV28	TRBD1	TRBJ2-6	CATGTGQISGANVLTF	TGTGCCACCGGGACAGGGCAGATCTCTGGGGCCAACGTCCTGACTTTC
.	14	TRBV4-2	.	TRBJ2-1	CASSQDLLYNEQFF	TGTGCCAGCAGCCAAGATCTCCTGTACAATGAGCAGTTCTTC
.	16	TRBV14	.	TRBJ2-7	CASSHLKGSSSYEQYF	TGTGCCAGCAGCCATCTCAAGGGGTCGAGCTCCTACGAGCAGTACTTC
.	15	TRBV6-5	.	TRBJ2-1	CASSYSKPLKNEQFF	TGTGCCAGCAGTTACTCGAAACCCCTAAAGAATGAGCAGTTCTTC
.	13	TRBV5-1	.	TRBJ2-1	CASSPDVNGLQFF	TGCGCCAGCAGCCCGGATGTGAATGGACTCCAGTTCTTC
.	12	TRBV10-3	.	TRBJ1-2	CAISESTVGYTF	TGTGCCATCAGTGAGTCTACTGTTGGCTACACCTTC
.	14	TRBV5-8	.	TRBJ2-1	CASSLGLLGDEQFF	TGTGCCAGCAGCTTGGGCCTACTTGGTGATGAGCAGTTCTTC
.	13	TRBV5-1	.	TRBJ2-2	CASSRTGTGELFF	TGCGCCAGCAGCAGAACGGGCACCGGGGAGCTGTTTTTT